This TCR beta chain was obtained from a study of beta chain features in type 1 diabetes. Study results and limitations: The naive, central memory and Treg TCRB repertoires showed an apparent similarity that was greater among patients than among healthy donors. Among type 1 diabetes patients, VDJ junctions had fewer insertions and more deletions. Significant though moderate, a shortening of TCRB CDR3s appeared in all four CD4+ subsets of Type 1 diabetes patients.

The single heparinised draw taken from each donor contained roughly 100 mL of blood on average. CD4+ naive, central memory, regulatory and stem cell-like memory cells were sorted via CD45RO/CCR7/CD25/CD127/CD95/CD27. Isolated RNA was reverse transcribed in full, so expressed TCRB transcripts were sequenced. Repertoires were generated with immunoSEQ multiplex PCR, while TCRdb's copy carries only in-frame clones and drops some. The sample lists hundreds of thousands of clones, over 13% occurring once. This clone was detected only a few times. The antigen remains unidentified. CDR3 size: 12 residues. CDR1 is MNHEY and CDR2 is SVGAGI in the germline V gene. V lost 7 bases and J lost 2, with 9 bases in between.

The clonotype originates from a man between 18 and 29 years old with type 1 diabetes. Source material: naive CD4+ T cells from blood. This chain joins TRBV6-5 and TRBJ2-7; no clear D. CDR3 DNA sequence: TGTGCCAGCAAGGACGGTACCTACGAGCAGTACTTC. Translation gives CASKDGTYEQYF.